These 6 T cell receptor beta chains were all obtained from the same sample, sequenced in a study of T-cell memory formation after mild COVID-19. TCRdb independently ran MiXCR on the 5' RACE reads; one entry per CDR3 protein. Among 450,000 or so distinct CDR3 sequences listed, roughly 25% were seen once. Material for sequencing was PBMCs or a T cell subset sorted from them (not recorded which). The source of these receptors is an adult woman who had mild COVID-19 (a few samples of this study predate the infection). Cell type and time point are not known.

This clonotype has only a few counts. The chain carries TRBV7-9 and TRBJ2-5, with D possibly matching TRBD2 (5 bases). Trimming stripped 1 base from V and 3 bases from J, with 15 bases between. Germline-derived CDR1 and CDR2 are SEHNR and FQNEAQ (reference sequence). This CDR3 has 16 residues. For the CDR3, the DNA is TGTGCCAGCAGCTTAGATTTCTTGAACGGGGAAGAGACCCAGTACTTC. Protein sequence: CASSLDFLNGEETQYF. Full variable domain (missing parts from reference TRBV7-9 and TRBJ2-5): DTGVSQNPRHKITKRGQNVTFRCDPISEHNRLYWYRQTLGQGPEFLTYFQNEAQLEKSRLLSDRFSAERPKGSFSTLEIQRTEQGDSAMYLCASSLDFLNGEETQYFGPGTRLLVL.

This rearrangement joins TRBV2 to TRBJ2-1; perhaps TRBD2 as D (6 bases). Trimming took off 10 bases at V and 7 bases at J, with 20 bases between the two ends. This CDR3 comprises 14 residues. Germline CDR1 reads SNHLY; CDR2 reads FYNNEI. The DNA for the CDR3 is TGTGCCATCCGGGGGAAGGTTCCCGGGAATGAGCAGTTCTTC. As protein: CAIRGKVPGNEQFF. Drawing the rest from reference TRBV2 and TRBJ2-1, the complete variable domain is EPEVTQTPSHQVTQMGQEVILRCVPISNHLYFYWYRQILGQKVEFLVSFYNNEISEKSEIFDDQFSVERPDGSNFTLKIRSTKLEDSAMYFCAIRGKVPGNEQFFGPGTRLTVL.

The chain carries TRBV3-1 and TRBJ1-2; D gene uncertain. V was pared by 5 bases and J by 4 bases, with 11 bases between. The CDR3 runs to 13 residues. Germline V gene data show CDR1 as LGHDT and CDR2 as YNNKEL (reference sequence). DNA of the CDR3: TGTGCCAGCAGCGGCCCCGACCTCTATGGCTACACCTTC. It is translated as CASSGPDLYGYTF. The whole variable domain, filled in from reference TRBV3-1 and TRBJ1-2, reads DTAVSQTPKYLVTQMGNDKSIKCEQNLGHDTMYWYKQDSKKFLKIMFSYNNKELIINETVPNRFSPKSPDKAHLNLHINSLELGDSAVYFCASSGPDLYGYTFGSGTRLTVV.

This clonotype showed up many times. The chain couples TRBV6-5 to TRBJ2-7; weak D call: TRBD1 (6 bases). Looked up from germline, CDR1 is MNHEY and CDR2 is SVGAGI. The germline V and J ends were trimmed by 6 bases and 4 bases, with 16 bases remaining between them. This CDR3 spans 14 amino acids. The CDR3 DNA is TGTGCCAGCAGCCCCTCGGGACACCTTTACGAGCAGTACTTC. Translating it yields CASSPSGHLYEQYF.

The J gene is TRBJ2-1, the V gene TRBV29-1; tentative D call: TRBD2 (6 bases). The V gene lost 7 bases and the J gene lost 6 bases, with 19 bases spanning the gap. Germline values: CDR1 SQVTM, CDR2 ANQGSEA. This CDR3 spans 14 amino acids. CDR3 DNA sequence: TGCAGCGCCCCCCGGATTAGCGGAGGCAATGAGCAGTTCTTC. Protein: CSAPRISGGNEQFF.

CDR3 protein: CASSLYRGMNTEAFF. DNA for the CDR3: TGTGCCAGCAGCCTGTACAGGGGGATGAACACTGAAGCTTTCTTT. The chain uses TRBV5-6 and TRBJ1-1, with 8 nucleotides matching TRBD1. Germline CDR1 reads SGHDT; CDR2 reads YYEEEE. The CDR3 spans 15 residues. Trimming took 4 bases from V and 0 from J; bases not matched to a gene: 5.